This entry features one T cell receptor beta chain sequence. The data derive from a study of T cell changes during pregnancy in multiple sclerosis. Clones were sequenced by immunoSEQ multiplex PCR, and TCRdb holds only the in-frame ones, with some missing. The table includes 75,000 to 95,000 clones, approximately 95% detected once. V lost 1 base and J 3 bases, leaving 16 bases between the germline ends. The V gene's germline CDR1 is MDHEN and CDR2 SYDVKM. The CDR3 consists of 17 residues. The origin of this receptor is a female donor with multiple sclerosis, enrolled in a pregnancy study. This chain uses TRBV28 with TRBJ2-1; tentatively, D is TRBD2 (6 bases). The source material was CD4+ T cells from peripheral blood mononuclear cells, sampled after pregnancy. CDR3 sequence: CASSLFISGTGYNEQFF. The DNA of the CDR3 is TGTGCCAGCAGTTTATTTATATCTGGGACTGGCTACAATGAGCAGTTCTTC.